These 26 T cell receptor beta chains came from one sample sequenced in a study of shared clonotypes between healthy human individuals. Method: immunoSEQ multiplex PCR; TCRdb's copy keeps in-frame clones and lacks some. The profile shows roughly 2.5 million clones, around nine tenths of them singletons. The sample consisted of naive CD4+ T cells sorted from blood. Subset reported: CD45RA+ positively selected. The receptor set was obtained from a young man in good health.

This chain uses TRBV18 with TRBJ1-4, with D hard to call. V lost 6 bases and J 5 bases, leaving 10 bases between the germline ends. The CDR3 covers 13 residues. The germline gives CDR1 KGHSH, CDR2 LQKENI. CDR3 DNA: TGTGCCAGCTCCCCTTTTGGGAATGAAAAACTGTTTTTT. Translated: CASSPFGNEKLFF. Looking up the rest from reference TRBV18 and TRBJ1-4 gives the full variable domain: NAGVMQNPRHLVRRRGQEARLRCSPMKGHSHVYWYRQLPEEGLKFMVYLQKENIIDESGMPKERFSAEFPKEGPSILRIQQVVRGDSAAYFCASSPFGNEKLFFGSGTQLSVL.

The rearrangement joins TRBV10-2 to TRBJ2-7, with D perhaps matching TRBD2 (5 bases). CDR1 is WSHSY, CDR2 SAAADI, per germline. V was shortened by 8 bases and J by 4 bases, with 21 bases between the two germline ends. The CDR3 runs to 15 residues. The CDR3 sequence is CASCPTKGVRYEQYF. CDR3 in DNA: TGCGCCAGCTGCCCTACGAAGGGAGTTAGGTACGAGCAGTACTTC.

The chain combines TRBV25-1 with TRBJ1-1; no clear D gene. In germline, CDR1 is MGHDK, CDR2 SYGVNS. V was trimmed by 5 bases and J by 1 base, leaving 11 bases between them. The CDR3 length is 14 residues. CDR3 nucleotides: TGTGCCAGCAGTCCAAGTCTGGGGAACACTGAAGCTTTCTTT. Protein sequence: CASSPSLGNTEAFF.

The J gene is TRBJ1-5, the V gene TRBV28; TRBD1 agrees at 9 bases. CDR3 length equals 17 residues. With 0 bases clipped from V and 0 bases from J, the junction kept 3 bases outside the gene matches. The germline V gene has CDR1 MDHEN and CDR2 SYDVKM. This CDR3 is CASSLWDRGVSNQPQHF. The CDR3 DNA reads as TGTGCCAGCAGTTTATGGGACAGGGGAGTTAGCAATCAGCCCCAGCATTTT.

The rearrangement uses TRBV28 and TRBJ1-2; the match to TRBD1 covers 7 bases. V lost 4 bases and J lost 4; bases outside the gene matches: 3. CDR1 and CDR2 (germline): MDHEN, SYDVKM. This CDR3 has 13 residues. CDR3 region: CASSYRGVYGYTF. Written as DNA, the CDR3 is TGTGCCAGCAGTTACAGGGGAGTCTATGGCTACACCTTC.

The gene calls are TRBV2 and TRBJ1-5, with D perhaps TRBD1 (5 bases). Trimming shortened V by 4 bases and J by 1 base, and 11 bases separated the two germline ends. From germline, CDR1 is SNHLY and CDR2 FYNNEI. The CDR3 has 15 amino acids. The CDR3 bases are TGTGCCAGCAGTGTGGAAAGGGGAAGCAATCAGCCCCAGCATTTT. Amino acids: CASSVERGSNQPQHF.

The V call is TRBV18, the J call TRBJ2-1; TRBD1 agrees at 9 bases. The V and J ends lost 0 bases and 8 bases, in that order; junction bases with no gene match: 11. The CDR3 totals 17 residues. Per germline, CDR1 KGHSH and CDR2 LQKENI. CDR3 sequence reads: CASSPPGIGQGSDEQFF. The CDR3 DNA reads TGTGCCAGCTCACCACCGGGAATCGGACAGGGGTCGGATGAGCAGTTCTTC.

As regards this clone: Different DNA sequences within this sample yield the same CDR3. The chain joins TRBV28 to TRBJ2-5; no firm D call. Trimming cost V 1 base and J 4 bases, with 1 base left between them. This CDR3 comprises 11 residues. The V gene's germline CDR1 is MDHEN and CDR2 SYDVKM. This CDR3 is CASSLLETQYF. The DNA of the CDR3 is TGTGCCAGCAGTTTATTAGAGACCCAGTACTTC.

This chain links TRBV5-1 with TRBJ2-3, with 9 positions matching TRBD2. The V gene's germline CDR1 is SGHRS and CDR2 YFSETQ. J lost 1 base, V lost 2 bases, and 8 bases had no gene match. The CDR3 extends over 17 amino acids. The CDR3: CASSFDSGRGGTDTQYF. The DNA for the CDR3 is TGCGCCAGCAGCTTCGATAGCGGGAGAGGGGGCACAGATACGCAGTATTTT.

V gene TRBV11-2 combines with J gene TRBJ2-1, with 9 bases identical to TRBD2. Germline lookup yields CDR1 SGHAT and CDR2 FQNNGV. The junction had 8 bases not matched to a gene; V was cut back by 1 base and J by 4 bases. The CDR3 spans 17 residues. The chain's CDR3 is CASSLGASGVLYNEQFF. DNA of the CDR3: TGTGCCAGCAGCTTAGGGGCTAGCGGGGTCCTGTACAATGAGCAGTTCTTC. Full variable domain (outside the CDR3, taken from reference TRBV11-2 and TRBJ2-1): EAGVAQSPRYKIIEKRQSVAFWCNPISGHATLYWYQQILGQGPKLLIQFQNNGVVDDSQLPKDRFSAERLKGVDSTLKIQPAKLEDSAVYLCASSLGASGVLYNEQFFGPGTRLTVL.

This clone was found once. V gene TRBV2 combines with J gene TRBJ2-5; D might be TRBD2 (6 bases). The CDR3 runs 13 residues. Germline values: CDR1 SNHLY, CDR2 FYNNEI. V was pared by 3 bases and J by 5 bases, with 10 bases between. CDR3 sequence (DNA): TGTGCCAGCAGTGACTGGGGGGACGAGACCCAGTACTTC. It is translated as CASSDWGDETQYF.

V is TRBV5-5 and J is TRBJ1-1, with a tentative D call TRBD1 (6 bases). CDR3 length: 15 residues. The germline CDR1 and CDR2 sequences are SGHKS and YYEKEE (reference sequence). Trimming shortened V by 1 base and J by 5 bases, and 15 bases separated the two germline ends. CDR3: CASSLQGMGGTEAFF. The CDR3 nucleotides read TGTGCCAGCAGCTTGCAGGGGATGGGAGGAACTGAAGCTTTCTTT.

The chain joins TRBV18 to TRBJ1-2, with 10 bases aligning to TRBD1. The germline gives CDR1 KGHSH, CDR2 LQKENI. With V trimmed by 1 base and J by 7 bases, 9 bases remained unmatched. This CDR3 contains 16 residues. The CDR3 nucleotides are TGTGCCAGCTCACCACAGGGACAGGGGTCGGGGTTTGGCTACACCTTC. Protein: CASSPQGQGSGFGYTF.

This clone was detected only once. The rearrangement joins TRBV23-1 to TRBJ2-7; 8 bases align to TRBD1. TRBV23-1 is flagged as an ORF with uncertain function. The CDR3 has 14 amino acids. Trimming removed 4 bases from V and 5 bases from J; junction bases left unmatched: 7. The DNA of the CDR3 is TGCGCCAGCAGTCCCCGGACAGGGCTGAACGAGCAGTACTTC. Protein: CASSPRTGLNEQYF.

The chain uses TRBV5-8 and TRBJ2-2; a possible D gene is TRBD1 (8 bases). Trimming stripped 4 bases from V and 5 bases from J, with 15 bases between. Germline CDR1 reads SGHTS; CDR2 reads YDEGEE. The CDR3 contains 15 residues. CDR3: CASSDDRGGTGELFF. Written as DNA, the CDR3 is TGTGCCAGCAGCGACGACAGGGGAGGGACCGGGGAGCTGTTTTTT.

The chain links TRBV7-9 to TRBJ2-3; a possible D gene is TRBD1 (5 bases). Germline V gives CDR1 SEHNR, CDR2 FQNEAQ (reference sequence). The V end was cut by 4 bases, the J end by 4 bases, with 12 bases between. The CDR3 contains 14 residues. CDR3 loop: CASSSKQQADTQYF. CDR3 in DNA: TGTGCCAGCAGCTCAAAACAACAGGCAGATACGCAGTATTTT.

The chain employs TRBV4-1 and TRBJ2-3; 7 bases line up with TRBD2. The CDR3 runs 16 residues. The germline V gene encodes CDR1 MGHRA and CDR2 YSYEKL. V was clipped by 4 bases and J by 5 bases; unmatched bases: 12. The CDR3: CASSPLAGTSVDTQYF. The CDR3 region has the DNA TGCGCCAGCAGCCCTCTGGCCGGAACTAGCGTAGATACGCAGTATTTT.

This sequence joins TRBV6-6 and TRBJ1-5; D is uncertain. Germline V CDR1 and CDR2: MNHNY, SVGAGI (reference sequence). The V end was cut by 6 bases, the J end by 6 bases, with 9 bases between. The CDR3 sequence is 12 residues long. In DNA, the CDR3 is TGTGCCAGCAGCCCCCATCCTCAGCCCCAGCATTTT. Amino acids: CASSPHPQPQHF.

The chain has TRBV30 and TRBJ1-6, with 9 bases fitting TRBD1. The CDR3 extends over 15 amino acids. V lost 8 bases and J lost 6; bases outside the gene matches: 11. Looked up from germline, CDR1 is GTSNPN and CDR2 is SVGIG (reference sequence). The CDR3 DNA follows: TGTGCCGGTACAGGGGGCGAGTGGGTTAATTCACCCCTCCACTTT. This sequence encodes CAGTGGEWVNSPLHF.

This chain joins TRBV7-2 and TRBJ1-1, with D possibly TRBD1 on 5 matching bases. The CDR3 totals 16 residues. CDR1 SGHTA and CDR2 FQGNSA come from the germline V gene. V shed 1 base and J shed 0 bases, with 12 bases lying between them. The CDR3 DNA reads TGTGCCAGCAGCTTAGGGGTTGGCAGGGTGAACACTGAAGCTTTCTTT. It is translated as CASSLGVGRVNTEAFF.

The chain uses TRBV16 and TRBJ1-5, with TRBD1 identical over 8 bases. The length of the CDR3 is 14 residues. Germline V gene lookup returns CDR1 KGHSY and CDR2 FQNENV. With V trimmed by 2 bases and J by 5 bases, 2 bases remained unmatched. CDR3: CASSQQGAHQPQHF. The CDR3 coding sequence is TGTGCCAGCAGCCAACAGGGGGCACATCAGCCCCAGCATTTT.

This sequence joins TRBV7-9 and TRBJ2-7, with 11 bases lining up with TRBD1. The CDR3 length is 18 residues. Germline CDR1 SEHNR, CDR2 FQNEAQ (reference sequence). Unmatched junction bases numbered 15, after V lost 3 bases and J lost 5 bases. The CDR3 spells CASSFKTGTGGKLNEQYF. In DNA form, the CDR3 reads TGTGCCAGCAGCTTTAAAACCGGGACAGGGGGTAAATTAAACGAGCAGTACTTC. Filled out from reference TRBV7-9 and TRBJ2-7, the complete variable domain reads DTGVSQNPRHKITKRGQNVTFRCDPISEHNRLYWYRQTLGQGPEFLTYFQNEAQLEKSRLLSDRFSAERPKGSFSTLEIQRTEQGDSAMYLCASSFKTGTGGKLNEQYFGPGTRLTVT.

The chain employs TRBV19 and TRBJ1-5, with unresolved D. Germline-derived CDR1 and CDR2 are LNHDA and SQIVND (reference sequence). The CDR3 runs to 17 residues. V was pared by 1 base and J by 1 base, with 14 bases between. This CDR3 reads CASSIGFAGTSNQPQHF. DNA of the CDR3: TGTGCCAGTAGTATAGGTTTCGCAGGCACGAGCAATCAGCCCCAGCATTTT.

CDR3 DNA sequence: TGTGCCAGCAGCCCCCTCCGGGCCGCTTCTGGAAACACCATATATTTT. Translating it yields CASSPLRAASGNTIYF. This sequence joins TRBV11-2 and TRBJ1-3; D call uncertain. This CDR3 has 16 amino acids. The germline V gene encodes CDR1 SGHAT and CDR2 FQNNGV. Trimming pared 5 bases from V and 1 base from J, leaving 15 bases between.

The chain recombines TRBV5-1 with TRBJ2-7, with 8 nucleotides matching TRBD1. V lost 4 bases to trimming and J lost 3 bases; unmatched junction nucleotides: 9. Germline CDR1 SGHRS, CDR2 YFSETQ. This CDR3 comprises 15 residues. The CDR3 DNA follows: TGCGCCAGCAGCCCATCGACAGGGGCCAACTACGAGCAGTACTTC. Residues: CASSPSTGANYEQYF.

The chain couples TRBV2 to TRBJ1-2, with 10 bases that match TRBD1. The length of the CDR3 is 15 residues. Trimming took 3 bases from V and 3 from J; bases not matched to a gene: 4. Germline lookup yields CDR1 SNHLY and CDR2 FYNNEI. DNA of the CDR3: TGTGCCAGCAGTGAGAGGACAGGGGGTGACTATGGCTACACCTTC. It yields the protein CASSERTGGDYGYTF.